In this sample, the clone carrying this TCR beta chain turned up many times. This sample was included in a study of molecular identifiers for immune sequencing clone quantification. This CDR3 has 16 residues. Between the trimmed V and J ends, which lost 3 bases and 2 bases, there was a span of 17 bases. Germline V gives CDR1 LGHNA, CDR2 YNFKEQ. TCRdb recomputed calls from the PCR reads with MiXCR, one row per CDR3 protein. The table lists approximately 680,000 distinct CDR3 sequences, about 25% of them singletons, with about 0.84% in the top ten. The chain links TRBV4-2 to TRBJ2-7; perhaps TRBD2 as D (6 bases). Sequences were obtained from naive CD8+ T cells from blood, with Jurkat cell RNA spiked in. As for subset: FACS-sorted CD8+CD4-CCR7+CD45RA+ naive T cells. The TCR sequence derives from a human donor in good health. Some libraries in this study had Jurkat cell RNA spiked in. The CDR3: CASSHPATGAPYEQYF. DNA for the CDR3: TGTGCCAGCAGCCACCCCGCGACGGGAGCCCCCTACGAGCAGTACTTC.